This T cell receptor (beta chain) was identified during a study of cytomegalovirus exposure and HLA in healthy donors. Study conclusions and caveats: Analysis was performed later, and it showed HLA-associated TCR beta chains to be more clonally expanded than equally common others. An analysis done earlier found most TCR beta V segments productive about 90% or about 30% of the time. In a later analysis, donors in an Asian-associated ancestry cluster reportedly had fewer N-insertions in productive TCRs than the cohort mean.

After removal of 5 bases from V and 0 bases from J, the junction contained 9 bases not matched to a gene. This CDR3 spans 16 amino acids. Germline CDR1 and CDR2: SGHAT and FQNNGV. This clone was seen only a few times. Its antigen is undetermined. PCR primers comprised 60 Vbeta and 13 Jbeta primers. The repertoire was sequenced with immunoSEQ multiplex PCR; TCRdb's copy has only in-frame clones and lacks some. The top ten clones hold 2.9% of a sample with around 190,000 clones, 78% of them seen once. The sequenced material came from PBMCs. The clonotype comes from a female donor in good health and CMV-seronegative. This chain links TRBV11-2 with TRBJ1-1; TRBD1 aligns across 7 bases. Written as DNA, the CDR3 is TGTGCCAGCAGCGTACGATACAGGGGTCTGAACACTGAAGCTTTCTTT. It encodes CASSVRYRGLNTEAFF. The whole variable domain, filled in from reference TRBV11-2 and TRBJ1-1, reads EAGVAQSPRYKIIEKRQSVAFWCNPISGHATLYWYQQILGQGPKLLIQFQNNGVVDDSQLPKDRFSAERLKGVDSTLKIQPAKLEDSAVYLCASSVRYRGLNTEAFFGQGTRLTVV.